The 26 T cell receptor beta chains below all came from one sample that was sequenced in a study of T cells in Graves' hyperthyroidism and ophthalmopathy. There were TCR beta CDR3 regions amplified from RNA transcripts. First-round RT-PCR targeting the TCR CDR3 was performed with the HTBI primer set. In TCRdb, the multiplex PCR reads were re-called with MiXCR into one record per CDR3 protein. The sample lists 500,000 or so distinct CDR3 sequences; 15% to 20% were seen once. Material for sequencing was blood. Every receptor here comes from a woman in her thirties with Graves' ophthalmopathy.

In its sample, this clonotype was seen a few times. The J gene is TRBJ1-6, the V gene TRBV7-9; TRBD1 matches 10 bases. The germline gives CDR1 SEHNR, CDR2 FQNEAQ (reference sequence). V was clipped by 0 bases and J by 8 bases; unmatched bases: 1. The CDR3 has 15 amino acids. The CDR3 here is CASSLAGTGDSPLHF. The CDR3 nucleotides are TGTGCCAGCAGCTTAGCCGGGACAGGGGATTCACCCCTCCACTTT.

The chain uses TRBV18 and TRBJ1-5, with D possibly matching TRBD1 (5 bases). Per the germline V gene, CDR1 is KGHSH and CDR2 is LQKENI. Between the trimmed V and J ends, which lost 7 bases and 6 bases, there was a span of 13 bases. The CDR3 is 13 amino acids. CDR3 nucleotides: TGTGCCAGCTGTCTCGGGGGGGGTCAGCCCCAGCATTTT. Its translation is CASCLGGGQPQHF.

The chain has TRBV25-1 and TRBJ2-7; 8 bases are a match to TRBD2. With 4 bases clipped from V and 6 bases from J, the junction kept 11 bases outside the gene matches. There are 15 residues in the CDR3. Germline V gene sequence: CDR1 MGHDK, CDR2 SYGVNS. CDR3 sequence: CASSGLTSGPSEQYF. The CDR3 DNA is TGTGCCAGCAGTGGCCTAACTAGCGGCCCTTCCGAGCAGTACTTC.

This clonotype appeared a few times. The J gene is TRBJ1-6, the V gene TRBV7-6; weak D call: TRBD1 (5 bases). Trimming removed 2 bases from V and 9 bases from J, with 14 bases in between. The germline CDR1 and CDR2 sequences are SGHVS and FNYEAQ. This CDR3 has 15 residues. CDR3 protein: CASSLRLGDGSPLHF. Written as DNA, the CDR3 is TGTGCCAGCAGCTTACGGTTGGGGGATGGTTCACCCCTCCACTTT.

This clonotype was found a few times. The chain combines TRBV12-3 or TRBV12-4 with TRBJ2-7, with 8 bases that match TRBD1. This CDR3 is built from 12 residues. V shed 6 bases and J 5 bases; nucleotides not matched to a gene: 3. CDR3 region: CASRSTGDEQYF. CDR3 bases: TGTGCCAGCAGGTCGACAGGGGACGAGCAGTACTTC.

This chain connects TRBV6-2 or TRBV6-3 to TRBJ2-1; no clear D. The germline V gene has CDR1 MNHEY and CDR2 SVGEGT. The CDR3 sequence is 17 residues long. The V end lost 6 bases, the J end lost 5 bases, and 23 bases lay between the germline ends. The CDR3 DNA follows: TGTGCCAGCAGCTCCCCGGGTGCCCGTATGCTAGACAATGAGCAGTTCTTC. Its protein is CASSSPGARMLDNEQFF.

This clonotype has a count of ten or more. This chain joins TRBV27 and TRBJ2-3, with a weak D call TRBD1 (6 bases). The V end was cut by 1 base, the J end by 5 bases, with 7 bases between. The CDR3 spans 13 residues. Looked up from germline, CDR1 is MNHEY and CDR2 is SMNVEV (reference sequence). The CDR3 here is CASSLFRGDTQYF. The CDR3 DNA reads TGTGCCAGCAGTTTATTCAGGGGAGATACGCAGTATTTT.

This sequence joins TRBV25-1 and TRBJ1-1, with D maybe TRBD1 (6 bases). V was shortened by 1 base and J by 4 bases, with 13 bases between the two germline ends. Germline V lookup: CDR1 MGHDK, CDR2 SYGVNS. The CDR3 contains 15 residues. Here the CDR3 DNA reads TGTGCCAGCAGTGAATTGCAGGGGCGGCCCACTGAAGCTTTCTTT. This encodes CASSELQGRPTEAFF.

This clonotype was picked up many times. The chain employs TRBV11-3 and TRBJ2-1, with 10 bases that match TRBD2. The CDR3 length is 15 residues. The germline gives CDR1 SGHNT, CDR2 YENEEA. V shed 5 bases and J 6 bases; nucleotides not matched to a gene: 7. In DNA, the CDR3 is TGTGCCAGCAGCCCCGCTAGCGGGAGCCCCAATGAGCAGTTCTTC. Protein sequence: CASSPASGSPNEQFF.

This clonotype occurred many times. This chain joins TRBV20-1 and TRBJ2-3; D remains ambiguous. The germline CDR1 and CDR2 sequences are DFQATT and SNEGSKA (reference sequence). CDR3 length: 15 amino acids. V was shortened by 2 bases and J by 1 base, with 13 bases between the two germline ends. The CDR3 reads CSARPDSIRTDTQYF. In nucleotides, the CDR3 is TGCAGTGCTAGACCAGATTCGATTCGCACAGATACGCAGTATTTT.

This clonotype has a handful of counts. The chain combines TRBV27 with TRBJ2-2; D ambiguous. CDR3 length: 15 amino acids. The V gene's germline CDR1 is MNHEY and CDR2 SMNVEV (reference sequence). V lost 6 bases, J lost 4 bases, and 15 bases lay in between. The CDR3 nucleotides are TGTGCCAGCAGCCCCTCGTGGATTGGCACCGGGGAGCTGTTTTTT. As protein: CASSPSWIGTGELFF.

This clonotype was recorded many times. The CDR3 sequence is CASSLASPAREQFF. Here the CDR3 DNA reads TGTGCCAGCAGTTTAGCCTCTCCGGCCCGAGAGCAGTTCTTC. The rearrangement uses TRBV27 and TRBJ2-1; unclear D gene. The CDR3 is 14 residues long. V shed 2 bases and J shed 10 bases, with 15 bases lying between them. CDR1 and CDR2 from the germline V gene are MNHEY and SMNVEV (reference sequence).

This clonotype showed up many times. The V call is TRBV5-1, the J call TRBJ2-1; D is perhaps TRBD1 (7 bases). Trimming removed 4 bases from V and 3 bases from J, with 20 bases in between. Germline CDR1 and CDR2: SGHRS and YFSETQ. The CDR3 runs 17 residues. CDR3: CASSAGHTGVGYNEQFF. CDR3 DNA: TGCGCCAGCAGCGCGGGACATACAGGGGTGGGCTACAATGAGCAGTTCTTC. The full variable domain, rest sourced from reference TRBV5-1 and TRBJ2-1, is KAGVTQTPRYLIKTRGQQVTLSCSPISGHRSVSWYQQTPGQGLQFLFEYFSETQRNKGNFPGRFSGRQFSNSRSEMNVSTLELGDSALYLCASSAGHTGVGYNEQFFGPGTRLTVL.

This clonotype has only a few counts. The V gene is TRBV29-1, the J gene TRBJ1-4; D is unclear. Germline values: CDR1 SQVTM, CDR2 ANQGSEA. V was pared by 2 bases and J by 10 bases, with 8 bases between. There are 11 residues in the CDR3. As DNA, the CDR3 is TGCAGCGTTGAACGCCTCGGAAAACTGTTTTTT. This gives the protein CSVERLGKLFF.

The V and J genes are TRBV6-1 and TRBJ1-6; D gene uncertain. V lost 5 bases and J 0 bases, leaving 14 bases between the germline ends. This CDR3 region has 17 residues. CDR1 and CDR2 (germline): MNHNS, SASEGT. The CDR3 DNA reads as TGTGCCAGCAGTCGCCCTAATGGGAACTCCTATAATTCACCCCTCCACTTT. Its protein product is CASSRPNGNSYNSPLHF.

This clonotype was detected ten times or more. This chain joins TRBV12-3 or TRBV12-4 and TRBJ2-3; D gene unclear. This CDR3 spans 15 amino acids. V was pared by 4 bases and J by 1 base, with 12 bases between. The chain's CDR3 is CASSSPQAGTDTQYF. The CDR3 nucleotides are TGTGCCAGCAGTTCCCCCCAGGCGGGCACAGATACGCAGTATTTT.

This clonotype occurred many times. This chain uses TRBV20-1 with TRBJ1-1; D gene unclear. The CDR3 extends over 12 amino acids. Trimming left V 0 bases short and J 1 base short, with 3 bases between. Germline V gene sequence: CDR1 DFQATT, CDR2 SNEGSKA (reference sequence). In DNA, the CDR3 is TGCAGTGCTAGAGACAAGAACACTGAAGCTTTCTTT. Protein sequence: CSARDKNTEAFF.

This clonotype was seen a few times. The rearrangement uses TRBV7-9 and TRBJ1-1, with D possibly being TRBD1 (6 bases). Germline loops: CDR1 SEHNR, CDR2 FQNEAQ (reference sequence). This CDR3 has 15 residues. Deletions cut 5 bases from V and 2 bases from J, with 15 bases between. The CDR3 region has the DNA TGTGCCAGCAGCGCGCCGCAGGGGCCCAACACTGAAGCTTTCTTT. Translation gives CASSAPQGPNTEAFF. Full variable domain (rest looked up from reference TRBV7-9 and TRBJ1-1): DTGVSQNPRHKITKRGQNVTFRCDPISEHNRLYWYRQTLGQGPEFLTYFQNEAQLEKSRLLSDRFSAERPKGSFSTLEIQRTEQGDSAMYLCASSAPQGPNTEAFFGQGTRLTVV.

The genes are TRBV12-3 or TRBV12-4 and TRBJ1-1; tentative D call: TRBD1 (5 bases). V lost 0 bases to trimming and J lost 1 base, with 6 bases between them. This CDR3 spans 14 amino acids. The CDR3 sequence: CASSLAQANTEAFF. In DNA, the CDR3 is TGTGCCAGCAGTTTAGCACAGGCGAACACTGAAGCTTTCTTT.

The V and J genes are TRBV25-1 and TRBJ2-7; TRBD1 matches 11 bases. V trimming: 1 base; J trimming: 4 bases; junction bases outside the gene matches: 12. CDR1 is MGHDK and CDR2 is SYGVNS in the germline V gene. CDR3 length: 18 residues. The CDR3 here is CASSEFGRGGQGVYEQYF. As DNA, the CDR3 is TGTGCCAGCAGTGAATTTGGACGCGGGGGACAGGGGGTTTACGAGCAGTACTTC.

This clonotype was counted only a few times. This chain links TRBV7-9 with TRBJ2-2; D is possibly TRBD1 (6 bases). The germline gives CDR1 SEHNR, CDR2 FQNEAQ (reference sequence). Trimming took off 5 bases at V and 1 base at J, with 8 bases between the two ends. The CDR3 is made up of 14 amino acids. The CDR3 sequence is CASSGQMNTGELFF. The CDR3 region has the DNA TGTGCCAGCAGCGGACAGATGAACACCGGGGAGCTGTTTTTT.

The chain couples TRBV11-1 to TRBJ2-3, with D maybe TRBD2 (6 bases). The germline V gene has CDR1 SGHAT and CDR2 FQDESV (reference sequence). The CDR3 extends over 13 amino acids. Trimming took 8 bases from V and 4 from J, leaving 13 bases between them. The CDR3 nucleotides read TGTGCCAGCTGCCGGGAGCCGCCAGATACGCAGTATTTT. This translates into CASCREPPDTQYF.

This clonotype occurred a few times. CDR3 in amino acids: CASSVVEDTNNEQFF. The CDR3 region has the DNA TGTGCCAGCAGCGTAGTTGAGGACACCAACAATGAGCAGTTCTTC. This sequence joins TRBV9 and TRBJ2-1; weak D call: TRBD1 (5 bases). CDR3 length: 15 amino acids. Germline CDR1 and CDR2: SGDLS and YYNGEE. V was trimmed by 0 bases and J by 5 bases, leaving 12 bases between them.

This clonotype was seen many times. CDR3 in amino acids: CASTLRDISNQPQHF. Here the CDR3 DNA reads TGTGCCAGCACCCTCCGGGACATTAGCAATCAGCCCCAGCATTTT. The V gene is TRBV28, the J gene TRBJ1-5; D is possibly TRBD1 (6 bases). CDR3 size: 15 residues. V was cut by 7 bases and J by 0 bases, with 13 bases left in between. The germline V gene has CDR1 MDHEN and CDR2 SYDVKM.

The sample holds many counts of this clonotype. The chain has TRBV28 and TRBJ1-2, with 10 bases aligning to TRBD1. The germline CDR1 and CDR2 sequences are MDHEN and SYDVKM. V dropped 5 bases and J dropped 4; count of bases not matched to a gene: 7. There are 15 residues in the CDR3. CDR3 sequence (DNA): TGTGCCAGCAGTCCCCAGACAGGGGGCGTCTATGGCTACACCTTC. This encodes CASSPQTGGVYGYTF.

Many counts were recorded for this clonotype. The chain employs TRBV28 and TRBJ2-5; a weak D match, TRBD1 (6 bases). The CDR3 is 15 residues long. Germline lookup yields CDR1 MDHEN and CDR2 SYDVKM. Between the trimmed V and J ends, which lost 4 bases and 5 bases, there was a span of 17 bases. The CDR3 reads CASSWGQPRGETQYF. In DNA, the CDR3 is TGTGCCAGCAGTTGGGGACAACCCCGAGGGGAGACCCAGTACTTC.